This T cell receptor beta chain was observed in a study of post-analysis software for immune sequencing data. Study-wide background: The study covered relapsing-remitting, secondary progressive and progressive-relapsing courses of multiple sclerosis. Findings and limits, study-wide: A significant reduction in normalized Chao1 diversity was observed in multiple sclerosis patients versus controls. In patients, about 5 TRBV segments were more frequent than in controls, with TRBV5-6, TRBV5-1 and TRBV20-1 among them.

Unique molecular identifiers tagged the TCR beta cDNA libraries. Each CDR3 protein gets one entry after TCRdb re-called the PCR reads with MiXCR. The table records fewer than 850,000 distinct CDR3 sequences, about 27% of them present only once. CDR3 length: 13 amino acids. Trimming stripped 3 bases from V and 11 bases from J, with 16 bases between. The germline gives CDR1 SGHAT, CDR2 FQNNGV. Remarks on this clonotype: As yet, its antigen is unknown.

Sequenced: blood. This chain joins TRBV11-2 and TRBJ1-1; D may be TRBD1 (5 bases). The receptor was isolated from a girl under 18 with multiple sclerosis. CDR3: CASSLALEGEAFF. As DNA, the CDR3 is TGTGCCAGCAGCTTGGCCCTGGAAGGGGAGGCTTTCTTT. Together with reference TRBV11-2 and TRBJ1-1, the CDR3 gives the full variable domain: EAGVAQSPRYKIIEKRQSVAFWCNPISGHATLYWYQQILGQGPKLLIQFQNNGVVDDSQLPKDRFSAERLKGVDSTLKIQPAKLEDSAVYLCASSLALEGEAFFGQGTRLTVV.